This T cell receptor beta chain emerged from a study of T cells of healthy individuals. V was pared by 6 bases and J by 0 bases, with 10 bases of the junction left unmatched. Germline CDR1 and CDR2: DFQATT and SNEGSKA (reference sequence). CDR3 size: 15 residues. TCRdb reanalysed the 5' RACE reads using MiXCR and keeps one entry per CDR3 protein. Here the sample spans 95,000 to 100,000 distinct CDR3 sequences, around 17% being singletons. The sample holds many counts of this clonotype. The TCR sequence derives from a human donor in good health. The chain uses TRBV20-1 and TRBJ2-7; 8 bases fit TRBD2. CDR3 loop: CSAQGASGSSYEQYF. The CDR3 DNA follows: TGCAGTGCCCAAGGGGCCAGCGGGAGCTCCTACGAGCAGTACTTC.